These T cell receptor beta chains were read from a single sample in a study of T cell responses to AZD1222 COVID-19 vaccine. Sequencing was performed with immunoSEQ multiplex PCR; in TCRdb, only in-frame clones are kept and a portion is missing. Of around 120,000 clones in the sample, around 92% were seen once. The sample consisted of peripheral blood, taken on day 0 of AZD1222 vaccination. Receptors were obtained from an adult in good health. The CDR3 runs from the conserved cysteine through the conserved F or W. D genes are given only for firm matches. Clone size is given for some rows only: seen once, a few or many times, or a class if the clone is expanded.

>once|TRBJ2-1|TRBV6-2/TRBV6-3|-
TGTGCCAGCAGTTACAGTAGGATTTACAATGAGCAGTTCTTC
CASSYSRIYNEQFF
>-|TRBJ2-5|TRBV7-9|-
TGTGCCAGCAGCAGAGGGGACGGAGAGACCCAGTACTTC
CASSRGDGETQYF
>once|TRBJ2-7|TRBV30|-
TGTGCCTGGAGCTTAACCCAGGGAGGCGAGCAGTACTTC
CAWSLTQGGEQYF
>-|TRBJ2-2|TRBV19|-
TGTGCCAGTAGGGCCCCCTCGACAGAGAACACCGGGGAGCTGTTTTTT
CASRAPSTENTGELFF
>-|TRBJ1-2|TRBV4-3|-
TGCGCCAGCAGCCAAGATTGGCAGGGGCCGTATGGCTACACCTTC
CASSQDWQGPYGYTF
>-|TRBJ1-5|TRBV6-2/TRBV6-3|TRBD1
TGTGCCAGCAGTTCAGGGACAGGAGGCTATCAGCCCCAGCATTTT
CASSSGTGGYQPQHF
>-|TRBJ1-2|TRBV15|-
TGTGCCACCAGCAGAGATTCTCAGGCTACCACTAACTATGGCTACACCTTC
CATSRDSQATTNYGYTF
>-|TRBJ2-1|TRBV3-1/TRBV3-2|TRBD1
TGTGCCAGCAGCCTCCTAGGGGGCCTCCCCTACAATGAGCAGTTCTTC
CASSLLGGLPYNEQFF
>-|TRBJ1-4|TRBV12-3/TRBV12-4|-
TGTGCCAGCAAGGGGCACACTAATGAAAAACTGTTTTTT
CASKGHTNEKLFF
>-|TRBJ1-5|TRBV5-1|TRBD1
TGCGCCAGCAGCTTCCAGGGGGACAGGGGCCAGGATAGCAATCAGCCCCAGCATTTT
CASSFQGDRGQDSNQPQHF
>-|TRBJ1-1|TRBV12-3/TRBV12-4|-
TGTGCCAGCAGATTGAGCAACACTGAAGCTTTCTTT
CASRLSNTEAFF
>-|TRBJ1-4|TRBV7-2|TRBD1
TGTGCCAGCAGCGTAGACAGGGGGGAGGGTGGACTGTTTTTT
CASSVDRGEGGLFF
>-|TRBJ2-7|TRBV2|TRBD1
TGTGCCAGCAGTGAGCAGGAGGGAGACAGGGGTTGGGAGCAGTACTTC
CASSEQEGDRGWEQYF
>-|TRBJ1-5|TRBV19|TRBD1
TGTGCCAGTAGTGCAAATGCTGGACAGGGTCGGAGGCAGCCCCAGCATTTT
CASSANAGQGRRQPQHF
>once|TRBJ1-3|TRBV13|-
TGTGCCAGCAGATCCGACTGGGGCTCTGGAAACACCATATATTTT
CASRSDWGSGNTIYF
>-|TRBJ1-6|TRBV4-3|-
TGCGCCAGCAGCCAAGAGTATCGCGGGGGCGCGTCTTGGTCACCCCTCCACTTT
CASSQEYRGGASWSPLHF
>-|TRBJ2-2|TRBV30|TRBD1
TGTGCCTGGAGAGGGACAGAGAACACCGGGGAGCTGTTTTTT
CAWRGTENTGELFF
>-|TRBJ2-1|TRBV10-3|-
TGTGCCATCAGTGAGTCCAGCGGACTATACAATGAGCAGTTCTTC
CAISESSGLYNEQFF
>-|TRBJ1-4|TRBV3-1/TRBV3-2|-
TGTGCCAGCAGCCAAGATTCCAGGGCCCCTATTTTTTTT
CASSQDSRAPIFF
>-|TRBJ2-6|TRBV28|TRBD2
TGTGCCAGCCGGAATAGCGGGATAGGAGCTGGGGCCAACGTCCTGACTTTC
CASRNSGIGAGANVLTF
>-|TRBJ2-1|TRBV9|TRBD2
TGTGCCAGCAGCGCCGGACTAGCGGGAGGGAATGAGCAGTTCTTC
CASSAGLAGGNEQFF
>-|TRBJ2-1|TRBV6-2/TRBV6-3|TRBD2
TGTGCCAGCAGTTGGACTAGCGGAACCTACAATGAGCAGTTCTTC
CASSWTSGTYNEQFF
>-|TRBJ2-7|TRBV6-4|-
TGTGCCAGCAGCGCCTCGGGGGCGGGAGAGCAGTACTTC
CASSASGAGEQYF
>-|TRBJ2-1|TRBV11-2|-
TGTGCCAGCAGCTCATTCCGGGACTCCAAAGTCAATGAGCAGTTCTTC
CASSSFRDSKVNEQFF
>-|TRBJ2-2|TRBV3-1/TRBV3-2|-
TGTGCCAGCAGCCAAAGGACCTCCGCCGGGGAGCTGTTTTTT
CASSQRTSAGELFF
>-|TRBJ2-7|TRBV19|-
TGTGCCAGTAGTAGGGACGGATCCTACGAGCAGTACTTC
CASSRDGSYEQYF
>-|TRBJ2-3|TRBV11-2|-
TGTGCCAGCAGCTTATATGGGTCAGACAGGGATACGCAGTATTTT
CASSLYGSDRDTQYF
>-|TRBJ2-3|TRBV11-2|-
TGTGCCAGCAGCTTAGTAGGTAGCGTCACAGATACGCAGTATTTT
CASSLVGSVTDTQYF
>-|TRBJ1-1|TRBV6-5|TRBD1
TGTGCCAGCAGCAGGGACAGGGATAAGTTCTTT
CASSRDRDKFF
>-|TRBJ1-3|TRBV5-6|-
TGTGCCAGCAGATCGACGGCCTACTCTGGAAACACCATATATTTT
CASRSTAYSGNTIYF
>-|TRBJ2-1|TRBV6-2/TRBV6-3|-
TGTGCCAGCAGTTACGCGCCTAGGCCCAAATATGAGCAGTTCTTC
CASSYAPRPKYEQFF
>-|TRBJ1-2|TRBV27|-
TGTGCCAGCAGTTTTGGTGGGGCCGGCTATGGCTACACCTTC
CASSFGGAGYGYTF
>-|TRBJ1-5|TRBV28|TRBD1
TGTGCCAGCAGTACGGGACAGCGGGTGAATCAGCCCCAGCATTTT
CASSTGQRVNQPQHF
>-|TRBJ2-3|TRBV7-8|TRBD1
TGTGCCAGCAGCCCAACCCCAAGGTGGCGACAGGGGGCAACAGATACGCAGTATTTT
CASSPTPRWRQGATDTQYF
>-|TRBJ1-6|TRBV10-3|TRBD1
TGTGCCATCAGTGAGCCTTGGGACAGGGGAACGTCACCCCTCCACTTT
CAISEPWDRGTSPLHF
>-|TRBJ2-3|TRBV7-9|-
TGTGCCAGCAGCGATCTGCTGGGCACAGATACGCAGTATTTT
CASSDLLGTDTQYF
>-|TRBJ1-1|TRBV5-1|-
TGCGCCAGCAGCCCGGAACGGGGTTTGAACACTGAAGCTTTCTTT
CASSPERGLNTEAFF
>-|TRBJ2-3|TRBV10-3|-
TGTGCCATCAGGGCCCAGGGAATAAGCACAGATACGCAGTATTTT
CAIRAQGISTDTQYF
>-|TRBJ1-5|TRBV19|-
TGTGCCAGTAGTATTCGGTCGGGAAATCAGCCCCAGCATTTT
CASSIRSGNQPQHF
>-|TRBJ2-7|TRBV5-1|-
TGCGCCAGCAGCGCGGGGGCTCCTCTCTACGAGCAGTACTTC
CASSAGAPLYEQYF
>once|TRBJ2-7|TRBV6-5|TRBD1
TGTGCCAGCAGGGGACAGAGCTCCTACGAGCAGTACTTC
CASRGQSSYEQYF
>-|TRBJ2-2|TRBV5-5|-
TGTGCCAGCAGCTATCTCGACACGAACACCGGGGAGCTGTTTTTT
CASSYLDTNTGELFF
>-|TRBJ1-1|TRBV6-5|-
TGTGCCAGCAGTTACCCGGCCAGGGGTGAAGCTTTCTTT
CASSYPARGEAFF
>-|TRBJ2-2|TRBV5-1|-
TGCGCCAGCAGCTTGTTCCCCCCGGACGGGGAGCTGTTTTTT
CASSLFPPDGELFF
>-|TRBJ1-2|TRBV7-9|TRBD1
TGTGCCAGCAGCTTATCGGGACAGTGGTATGGCTACACCTTC
CASSLSGQWYGYTF
>-|TRBJ2-5|TRBV28|TRBD1
TGTGCCAGCAGTTTGGGGGTCGACAGGGTACAAGAGACCCAGTACTTC
CASSLGVDRVQETQYF
>-|TRBJ2-7|TRBV7-2|-
TGTGCCAGTTCTTCTACCGGGAGTACGTTATTCTACGAGCAGTACTTC
CASSSTGSTLFYEQYF
>-|TRBJ2-3|TRBV4-3|-
TGCGCCAGCAGCCAAGTGGCAGATACGCAGTATTTT
CASSQVADTQYF
>-|TRBJ2-7|TRBV27|-
TGTGCCAGCACTGGCGGTTACGAGCAGTACTTC
CASTGGYEQYF
>-|TRBJ2-2|TRBV5-1|-
TGCGCCAGCAGGGGCGGGGCGAACACCGGGGAGCTGTTTTTT
CASRGGANTGELFF
>-|TRBJ2-7|TRBV27|TRBD2
TGTGCCAGCAGTCTTGGGACTAGCGGGAGCTACGAGCAGTACTTC
CASSLGTSGSYEQYF
>-|TRBJ1-5|TRBV6-2/TRBV6-3|TRBD1
TGTGCCAGCAGTTACCTCTGGGACAGGGGGCAACTCAATCAGCCCCAGCATTTT
CASSYLWDRGQLNQPQHF
>-|TRBJ2-3|TRBV15|-
TGTGCCACCAGCTTGGAAACAGGCACAGATACGCAGTATTTT
CATSLETGTDTQYF
>-|TRBJ2-1|TRBV7-9|-
TGTGCCAGCAGGGATGCCGGGTCCCACTCCTACAATGAGCAGTTCTTC
CASRDAGSHSYNEQFF
>-|TRBJ1-6|TRBV7-2|TRBD1
TGTGCCAGCCGGGACAGCCTAAGAAATTCACCCCTCCACTTT
CASRDSLRNSPLHF